This T cell receptor beta chain was sequenced during a study of blood T cell repertoires in COVID-19. Study in general: Both acute and convalescent COVID-19 samples were obtained from the United States, Italy and Spain. Nucleic acid was either cDNA or gDNA, and it came from T cells, B-cell-depleted T cells, or PBMCs.

Germline CDR1 reads SGHTA; CDR2 reads FQGTGA. CDR3 length equals 14 residues. V lost 5 bases and J 6 bases, leaving 11 bases between the germline ends. Profiled with immunoSEQ multiplex PCR; TCRdb holds only in-frame clones, not every one. The profile shows some 190,000 clones, around 88% of them singletons. The chain carries TRBV7-3 and TRBJ1-6, with D possibly TRBD1 on 6 matching bases. This receptor was identified in a man younger than 35 with active or convalescent COVID-19. The sequenced sample was peripheral blood. The CDR3 sequence: CASSQDRLNSPLHF. The CDR3 DNA follows: TGTGCCAGCAGCCAGGACAGACTTAATTCACCCCTCCACTTT.